This TCR beta chain comes out of a study of cytomegalovirus exposure and HLA in healthy donors. Overall study findings and caveats: In the analysis, some V segments, TRBV6-2 and TRBV6-3 included, were excluded as indistinguishable.

CDR1 is MNHNY, CDR2 SVGAGI, per germline (reference sequence). The CDR3 runs to 16 residues. Primers: 60 Vbeta forward and 13 Jbeta reverse. Some clones are missing from TCRdb's copy, which holds only in-frame ones; the method was immunoSEQ multiplex PCR. This table holds fewer than 150,000 clones. A remark on this clone: Its antigen is as yet unknown. A read error may produce the germline difference seen at one junction end. This sample includes further DNA sequences coding for the same CDR3.

The sequenced sample consisted of PBMCs. This chain joins TRBV6-6 and TRBJ1-6, with 9 bases fitting TRBD1. This sequence originates from a man younger than 35 in good health and CMV-seronegative. This CDR3 reads CASSAEQGARNSPLHF. Here the CDR3 DNA reads TGCGCCAGCAGTGCCGAACAGGGGGCCCGGAATTCACCCCTCCACTTT.